The 5 T cell receptor beta chains reported below all come from one sample, sequenced in a study of CD8+CD57+ T cells in acquired aplastic anemia. Genomic DNA, the template, was used for profiling of the TCR beta VDJ and CDR3. TCRdb re-derived calls from the reads in MiXCR, one entry per CDR3 protein. The sample records just over 200,000 distinct CDR3 sequences, 65% being singletons. Those patients picked for sequencing had displayed CD8+CD57+ cell expansion on flow cytometry. Specimen: sorted CD4+, CD8+, or CD8+CD57+ T cells (not recorded which) from PBMCs. These receptors all come from a human donor with aplastic anemia.

The V call is TRBV20-1, the J call TRBJ1-6, with TRBD1 as a possible D gene (5 bases). Germline V CDR1 and CDR2: DFQATT, SNEGSKA (reference sequence). V shed 5 bases and J shed 6 bases, with 11 bases lying between them. The CDR3 loop spans 13 amino acids. The DNA for the CDR3 is TGCAGTGCTTACCGGGACGGTAATTCACCCCTCCACTTT. Residues: CSAYRDGNSPLHF.

The DNA of the CDR3 is TGTGCCAGCAGCTTACTTGCGGGGGGGCTCTCAGATACGCAGTATTTT. Encoded protein: CASSLLAGGLSDTQYF. This rearrangement joins TRBV7-3 to TRBJ2-3; TRBD2 matches 9 bases. Germline CDR1 is SGHTA and CDR2 is FQGTGA. This CDR3 is built from 16 residues. V lost 2 bases and J lost 4; bases outside the gene matches: 7.

This clonotype was recorded once. This sequence joins TRBV24-1 and TRBJ1-1; D unclear. The CDR3 is 14 residues long. Deletions cut 9 bases from V and 3 bases from J, with 16 bases between. CDR1 is KGHDR and CDR2 is SFDVKD in the germline V gene. The CDR3 DNA sequence: TGTGCCACCCGCCGCCTTGGTGGGGACACTGAAGCTTTCTTT. It is translated as CATRRLGGDTEAFF.

This clonotype was observed a handful of times. The genes are TRBV29-1 and TRBJ1-1, with TRBD1 as a possible D gene (5 bases). This CDR3 has 12 amino acids. Germline V lookup: CDR1 SQVTM, CDR2 ANQGSEA. Deletions cut 5 bases from V and 1 base from J, with 8 bases between. The CDR3 region is CSVRTGNTEAFF. For the CDR3, the DNA is TGCAGCGTTCGTACAGGGAACACTGAAGCTTTCTTT. Full variable domain (rest looked up from reference TRBV29-1 and TRBJ1-1): SAVISQKPSRDICQRGTSLTIQCQVDSQVTMMFWYRQQPGQSLTLIATANQGSEATYESGFVIDKFPISRPNLTFSTLTVSNMSPEDSSIYLCSVRTGNTEAFFGQGTRLTVV.

The table lists this clonotype with a count of one. The V gene is TRBV2, the J gene TRBJ1-2; TRBD1 matches 7 bases. Looked up from germline, CDR1 is SNHLY and CDR2 is FYNNEI. The CDR3 sequence is 15 residues long. Trimming cost V 6 bases and J 4 bases; bases outside gene matches: 11. The CDR3 region is CASRNSGTELYGYTF. The CDR3 region has the DNA TGTGCCAGCAGGAACTCCGGGACAGAACTCTATGGCTACACCTTC.